This T cell receptor beta chain was obtained from a study of radiotherapy plus CTLA-4 blockade in lung cancer. Looking at the study overall: Disease control was seen in 31% of patients, objective responses in 18%. Findings and limits, study-wide: Once radiotherapy plus ipilimumab had been given, TCR clones derived from tumor expanded in blood. Early blood T cell clone dynamics reportedly forecast response best, with interferon-beta.

V lost 5 bases and J lost 4, with 17 bases in between. The V gene's germline CDR1 is LNHDA and CDR2 SQIVND (reference sequence). The CDR3 has 15 amino acids. Assay used: immunoSEQ multiplex PCR; TCRdb lists only in-frame clones, some missing. Among fewer than 100,000 clones, around 83% were seen once, and the ten largest hold 0.82%. Receiving focal radiation plus CTLA-4 blockade with ipilimumab were patients who had chemo-refractory metastatic non-small-cell lung cancer. This clone was recorded a few times. Antigen unknown. This clonotype originated in a human donor with non-small cell lung cancer who had stable disease on radiotherapy plus ipilimumab. The rearrangement links TRBV19 to TRBJ1-2; D not certain. Sequenced material: peripheral blood, taken from a patient treated with radiotherapy plus ipilimumab. The CDR3 spells CASSSDYRQGYGYTF. In DNA form, the CDR3 reads TGTGCCAGTAGTTCCGATTACCGTCAAGGCTATGGCTACACCTTC.